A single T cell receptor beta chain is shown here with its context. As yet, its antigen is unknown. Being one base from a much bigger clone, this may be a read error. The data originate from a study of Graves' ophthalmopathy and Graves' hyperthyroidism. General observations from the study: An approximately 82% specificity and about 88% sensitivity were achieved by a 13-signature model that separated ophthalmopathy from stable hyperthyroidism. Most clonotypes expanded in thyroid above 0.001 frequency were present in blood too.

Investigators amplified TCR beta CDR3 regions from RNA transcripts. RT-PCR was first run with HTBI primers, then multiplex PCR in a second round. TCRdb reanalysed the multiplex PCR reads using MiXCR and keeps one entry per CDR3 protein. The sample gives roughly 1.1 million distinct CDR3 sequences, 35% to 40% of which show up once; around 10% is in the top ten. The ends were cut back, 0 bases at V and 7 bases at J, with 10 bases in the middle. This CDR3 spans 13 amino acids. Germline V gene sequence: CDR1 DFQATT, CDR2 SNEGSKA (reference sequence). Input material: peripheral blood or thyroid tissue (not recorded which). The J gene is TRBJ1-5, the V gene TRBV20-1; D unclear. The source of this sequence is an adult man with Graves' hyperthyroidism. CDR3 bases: TGCAGTGCTAGAGATCGAAAGGGCCAGCCCCAGCATTTT. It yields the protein CSARDRKGQPQHF.